This TCR beta chain was recorded in a study of a mutant IDH1 vaccine in newly diagnosed glioma (dated by TCRdb to 2020 to 2022). Background on the whole study: Patients were given eight vaccinations, in weeks 1, 3, 5, 7, 11, 15, 19 and 23, which matched visits V03 through V10. Before enrollment, patients had received standard therapy of radiotherapy alone, temozolomide alone, or radiochemotherapy with temozolomide; most received the combination. Of the 30 to 35 treated patients, 62.5% were male and around 40% were female, and a mean age of roughly 41 years was recorded. In the chemotherapy-containing groups, vaccination started alongside temozolomide cycles, whereas in patients who had radiotherapy alone it started 4-6 weeks after radiotherapy. Longitudinal TCRB deep sequencing was performed for about 25 treated patients wherever samples were available for exploratory analyses. Six visits were used for peripheral blood collection: V03 (baseline), V05, V07, V10, V12 and V13. The full study reports these points: Changes in the top peripheral T cell clonotypes picked up by TCRB sequencing did not appear to be linked to pseudoprogression. The authors stated that sample limitations prevented analyses of patient blood samples from being reproduced. Availability determined which PBMC samples were chosen for TCRB deep sequencing. Immune responses induced by the vaccine were seen in roughly 95% of patients across multiple MHC alleles.

The time point label corresponds to: week 23, last vaccination. A 20-mer mutant IDH1 peptide at 300 micrograms in Montanide made up each vaccine dose, which was injected subcutaneously together with topical imiquimod. Donors had newly diagnosed WHO grade 3 or 4 IDH1-mutant astrocytomas with loss of nuclear ATRX. The samples were drawn from NOA16, a multicentre, single-arm, open-label phase I trial in Germany that tested a mutant IDH1 peptide vaccine in humans for the first time. Genomic DNA for TCRB sequencing was extracted from EDTA blood using the DNeasy Blood and Tissue Kit. Worth noting for this clone: There is no known antigen for this receptor. No base quality values were provided; no much bigger clone lies one nucleotide off.

The method behind the library was the immunoSEQ multiplex PCR assay. The hsTCRB Kit was used according to the manufacturer's protocol to amplify rearranged TCR beta chain sequences. Sequencing of TCRB libraries was carried out on an Illumina MiSeq. Concerning the study's data processing: The proprietary platform of the kit vendor was used for demultiplexing, trimming and gene mapping. TCRdb limited this immuneACCESS table to in-frame rearrangements with V and J called. A share of clones is missing; checked studies link under half to unresolved V genes, and the rest is unexplained. That table gives V, J and clone size, and the DNA gave D and trimming. Present in this sample are tens of thousands of clones, 85% of which were seen just once. About 2.2% of the sample rests with the top ten. V is trimmed back by 1 base and J by 2 bases, and the junction contains 3 bases that no gene match accounts for. Counted from cysteine to phenylalanine, this CDR3 has 18 amino acids. This entry keeps only the CDR3 DNA: 54 bases, framed from base 1. CDR1 is given as SGHTA and CDR2 as FQGTGA, both from the germline V gene.

The sequence came from a man aged 25-40 years with glioma. Some clones in this sample may be carry-over from other donors' samples. The V gene is TRBV7-3 and the J gene is TRBJ2-6; TRBD1 lines up with 12 middle nucleotides. The sample was PBMCs, taken from a glioma patient whose treatment included an IDH1 peptide vaccine. The DNA sequence reads TGTGCCAGCAGCTTAATGGGACAGGGGGCGACTGGGGCCAACGTCCTGACTTTC. Translated, it gives CASSLMGQGATGANVLTF. Extended through the reference TRBV7-3 and TRBJ2-6 proteins, this CDR3 yields the full variable domain: GAGVSQTPSNKVTEKGKYVELRCDPISGHTALYWYRQSLGQGPEFLIYFQGTGAADDSGLPNDRFFAVRPEGSVSTLKIQRTERGDSAVYLCASSLMGQGATGANVLTFGAGSRLTVL.